The 6 T cell receptor beta chains reported below all come from one sample, sequenced in a study of cytomegalovirus exposure and HLA in healthy donors. The PCR ran on 60 Vbeta and 13 Jbeta primers. Here immunoSEQ multiplex PCR was the method, and the copy in TCRdb shows in-frame clones only, minus some. The sample has approximately 110,000 clones, just under 70% seen once. Sequences were obtained from PBMCs. The receptors derive from an older woman in good health and CMV-seropositive.

The chain joins TRBV4-1 to TRBJ1-5; D not resolved. V lost 1 base and J 0 bases, leaving 13 bases between the germline ends. Germline-derived CDR1 and CDR2 are MGHRA and YSYEKL. This CDR3 has 17 residues. The CDR3 region is CASSQVDMGFSNQPQHF. CDR3 coding DNA: TGCGCCAGCAGCCAAGTAGATATGGGCTTTAGCAATCAGCCCCAGCATTTT.

V gene TRBV19 combines with J gene TRBJ1-1; possibly TRBD1 for D (6 bases). This CDR3 region has 16 residues. Per germline, CDR1 LNHDA and CDR2 SQIVND (reference sequence). Trimming removed 6 bases from V and 2 bases from J, with 19 bases in between. The CDR3 DNA reads as TGTGCCAGTAGGGGGGGGCCACCTCGAGGTAACACTGAAGCTTTCTTT. Protein product: CASRGGPPRGNTEAFF.

The chain carries TRBV4-1 and TRBJ1-3, with 7 bases lining up with TRBD1. Germline V gives CDR1 MGHRA, CDR2 YSYEKL. The J segment lost 4 bases and the V segment lost 4 bases, leaving 7 bases of the junction unmatched. The CDR3 is 15 residues long. DNA of the CDR3: TGCGCCAGCAGCCCCGTACAGGGGTCAGGAAACACCATATATTTT. Translating gives CASSPVQGSGNTIYF.

This chain joins TRBV5-1 and TRBJ2-2, with 8 bases that match TRBD2. CDR1 and CDR2 from the germline V gene are SGHRS and YFSETQ. Trimming removed 4 bases from V and 2 bases from J; junction bases left unmatched: 10. This CDR3 is 17 amino acids long. DNA for the CDR3: TGCGCCAGCAGCATAAACCTAGCGGGCTCTAACACCGGGGAGCTGTTTTTT. Its translation: CASSINLAGSNTGELFF.

In this sample, this clone turned up once. V usage is TRBV7-2 and J usage is TRBJ2-5; D gene uncertain. V lost 4 bases and J lost 2, with 11 bases in between. CDR1 is SGHTA, CDR2 FQGNSA, per germline. The CDR3 spans 14 residues. The CDR3 loop is CASSSLALQETQYF. The CDR3 nucleotides read TGTGCCAGCAGCTCACTCGCCCTTCAAGAGACCCAGTACTTC.

V and J are TRBV5-6 and TRBJ2-5; D ambiguous. This CDR3 comprises 14 residues. Trimming removed 2 bases at V and 0 bases at J, with 8 bases between. CDR1 SGHDT and CDR2 YYEEEE come from the germline V gene. This CDR3 reads CASSFLENQETQYF. CDR3 DNA sequence: TGTGCCAGCAGCTTTTTAGAAAACCAAGAGACCCAGTACTTC.